Below are 10 T cell receptor beta chains sequenced from a single sample in a study of low-dose radiotherapy and immunotherapy resistance in tumors. As for time point: before trial treatment. TRAV- and TRBV-specific primers were used for first-strand cDNA, which covered alpha and beta chains. PCR amplification of the TCRs was performed with Phusion for 20 to 25 PCR cycles, and it relied on a constant-region primer together with a V-primer adapter. TCRdb reprocessed the reads via MiXCR and lists one record per CDR3 protein. Of some 71,000 distinct CDR3 sequences detected, roughly 30% appear once; the ten largest clones hold approximately 10%. The material was PBMCs, obtained before treatment. The receptor set was obtained from a female donor with ovarian cancer.

Ten or more counts support this clonotype. The chain carries TRBV11-1 and TRBJ2-1; the match to TRBD1 covers 7 bases. The length of the CDR3 is 15 residues. Germline-derived CDR1 and CDR2 are SGHAT and FQDESV (reference sequence). The V and J ends lost 3 bases and 5 bases, in that order; junction bases with no gene match: 7. The CDR3: CASSFDQTGNNEQFF. CDR3 DNA sequence: TGTGCCAGCAGCTTTGATCAGACAGGGAACAATGAGCAGTTCTTC. The whole variable domain, filled in from reference TRBV11-1 and TRBJ2-1, reads EAEVAQSPRYKITEKSQAVAFWCDPISGHATLYWYRQILGQGPELLVQFQDESVVDDSQLPKDRFSAERLKGVDSTLKIQPAELGDSAMYLCASSFDQTGNNEQFFGPGTRLTVL.

This clonotype showed up many times. The rearrangement links TRBV6-1 to TRBJ2-1, with 8 bases matching TRBD2. This CDR3 spans 14 amino acids. J lost 12 bases, V lost 4 bases, and 11 bases had no gene match. Looked up from germline, CDR1 is MNHNS and CDR2 is SASEGT. The CDR3 coding sequence is TGTGCCAGCAGTGTCGAGCGGGGGACGGCGATGCAGTTCTTC. Protein: CASSVERGTAMQFF.

About this clonotype itself: A far bigger clonotype differs at one base, so this is likely a read error. The chain uses TRBV12-3 or TRBV12-4 and TRBJ2-3; 7 bases align to TRBD2. J gave up 1 base and V 10 bases, and 8 bases lay outside the gene matches. This CDR3 region has 14 residues. CDR3 sequence (DNA): TGTGCCACCATGAGCGGGGACCGCACAGATACGCAGTATTTT. Its protein product is CATMSGDRTDTQYF.

This clonotype was seen a handful of times. A far larger clone is off by one base, so a read error is likely. The CDR3 spells CASSSVGSSYEQFF. In nucleotides, the CDR3 is TGTGCCAGCAGCTCTGTCGGGAGCTCCTACGAGCAGTTCTTC. The V and J genes are TRBV5-6 and TRBJ2-1, with a weak D call TRBD2 (6 bases). V gave up 3 bases and J gave up 10 bases, with 17 bases separating them. The length of the CDR3 is 14 residues. Germline V gene lookup returns CDR1 SGHDT and CDR2 YYEEEE.

The table lists this clonotype with many counts. This sequence joins TRBV19 and TRBJ2-1; no definite D call. This CDR3 spans 11 amino acids. Deletions cut 5 bases from V and 9 bases from J, with 8 bases between. The germline CDR1 and CDR2 sequences are LNHDA and SQIVND (reference sequence). CDR3 coding DNA: TGTGCCAGTAGTTCGATGGGTGAGCAGTTCTTC. Encoded protein: CASSSMGEQFF.

The V call is TRBV13, the J call TRBJ2-6; 8 bases are shared with TRBD1. Per the germline V gene, CDR1 is PRHDT and CDR2 is FYEKMQ (reference sequence). The CDR3 contains 17 residues. The V and J ends lost 8 bases and 0 bases, in that order; junction bases with no gene match: 9. The CDR3 region is CASLGRQGLSGANVLTF. The CDR3 DNA follows: TGTGCCAGCTTGGGAAGACAGGGGCTCTCTGGGGCCAACGTCCTGACTTTC.

This clonotype was recorded a few times. The rearrangement uses TRBV24-1 and TRBJ2-1, with a possible D match to TRBD1 (6 bases). CDR1 is KGHDR, CDR2 SFDVKD, per germline. This CDR3 region has 14 residues. V dropped 9 bases and J dropped 6 bases, with 17 bases sitting between them. The CDR3 DNA sequence: TGTGCCACCGGGGGCGCAGGGTTACTCAATGAGCAGTTCTTC. Protein product: CATGGAGLLNEQFF.

The table lists this clonotype with many counts. The chain uses TRBV7-9 and TRBJ2-1; D remains unclear. The CDR3 covers 14 residues. Per the germline V gene, CDR1 is SEHNR and CDR2 is FQNEAQ (reference sequence). The ends were cut back, 5 bases at V and 6 bases at J, with 14 bases in the middle. The CDR3 reads CASSPLPGRNEQFF. The CDR3 DNA follows: TGTGCCAGCAGCCCCCTTCCGGGTCGCAATGAGCAGTTCTTC.

V is TRBV20-1 and J is TRBJ1-1, with D possibly TRBD1 on 5 matching bases. Germline V gene sequence: CDR1 DFQATT, CDR2 SNEGSKA (reference sequence). The CDR3 has 14 residues. V dropped 2 bases and J dropped 1 base, with 11 bases sitting between them. The CDR3 DNA reads TGCAGTGCTAGATCCCCTGGGGGGAACACTGAAGCTTTCTTT. This gives the protein CSARSPGGNTEAFF.

A remark on this clonotype: A far larger clone is only one base removed, so a read error is likely. This chain uses TRBV29-1 with TRBJ2-1; TRBD2 matches at 10 bases. The CDR3 has 15 amino acids. The V gene's germline CDR1 is SQVTM and CDR2 ANQGSEA. The junction had 16 bases not matched to a gene; V was cut back by 7 bases and J by 10 bases. CDR3 DNA sequence: TGCAGCGCTGCTACCCTACTAGCGGGAAAGGACGAGCAGTTCTTC. It codes for CSAATLLAGKDEQFF.